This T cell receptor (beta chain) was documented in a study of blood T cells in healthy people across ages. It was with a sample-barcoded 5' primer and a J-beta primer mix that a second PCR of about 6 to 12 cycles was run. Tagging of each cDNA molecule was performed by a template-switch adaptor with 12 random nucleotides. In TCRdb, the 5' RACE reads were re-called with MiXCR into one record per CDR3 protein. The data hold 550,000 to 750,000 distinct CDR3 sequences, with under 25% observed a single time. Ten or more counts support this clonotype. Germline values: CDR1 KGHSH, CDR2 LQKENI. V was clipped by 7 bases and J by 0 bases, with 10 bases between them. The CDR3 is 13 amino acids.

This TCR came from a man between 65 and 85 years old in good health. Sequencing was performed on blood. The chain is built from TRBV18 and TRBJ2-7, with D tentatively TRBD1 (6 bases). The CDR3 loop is CASCRDNSYEQYF. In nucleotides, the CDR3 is TGTGCCAGCTGCCGGGACAACTCCTACGAGCAGTACTTC. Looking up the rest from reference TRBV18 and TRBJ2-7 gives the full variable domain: NAGVMQNPRHLVRRRGQEARLRCSPMKGHSHVYWYRQLPEEGLKFMVYLQKENIIDESGMPKERFSAEFPKEGPSILRIQQVVRGDSAAYFCASCRDNSYEQYFGPGTRLTVT.